This record covers a single T cell receptor beta chain. Original processing methods: Quantification of nucleated cells was approximated via reference gene primer amplification. The table came from immunoSEQ multiplex PCR; TCRdb's copy has only in-frame clones and leaves some out. V, J and clone size reflect that table, while D and trimming were determined from the DNA. The repertoire holds 60,000 to 75,000 clones, with 88% as singletons. The sample is drawn from a study of blood T cell repertoires in COVID-19. The wider study: Sample material is recorded as cDNA or gDNA derived from T cells, B-cell-depleted T cells, or PBMCs.

Germline CDR1 SGHNT, CDR2 YYREEE (reference sequence). The CDR3 has 14 residues. V was clipped by 0 bases and J by 3 bases, with 9 bases between them. The chain is built from TRBV5-4 and TRBJ2-5; D gene uncertain. The clonotype comes from a human donor in a cohort sampled during active COVID-19. Sequenced: peripheral blood. CDR3 in amino acids: CASSLAGQEETQYF. The CDR3 nucleotides are TGTGCCAGCAGCTTGGCCGGTCAGGAAGAGACCCAGTACTTC.